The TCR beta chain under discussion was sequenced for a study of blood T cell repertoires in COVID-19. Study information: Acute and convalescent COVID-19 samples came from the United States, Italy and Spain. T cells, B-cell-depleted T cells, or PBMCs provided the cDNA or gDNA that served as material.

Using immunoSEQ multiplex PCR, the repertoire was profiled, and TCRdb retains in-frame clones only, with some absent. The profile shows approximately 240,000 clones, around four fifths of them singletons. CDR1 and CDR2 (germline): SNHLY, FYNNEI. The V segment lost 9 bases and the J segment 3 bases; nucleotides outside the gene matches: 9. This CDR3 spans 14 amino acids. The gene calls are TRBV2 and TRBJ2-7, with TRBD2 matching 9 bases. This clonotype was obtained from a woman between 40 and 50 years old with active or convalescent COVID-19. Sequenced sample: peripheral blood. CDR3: CASRAAGGGYEQYF. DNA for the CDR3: TGTGCCAGTAGAGCAGCGGGGGGCGGCTACGAGCAGTACTTC.